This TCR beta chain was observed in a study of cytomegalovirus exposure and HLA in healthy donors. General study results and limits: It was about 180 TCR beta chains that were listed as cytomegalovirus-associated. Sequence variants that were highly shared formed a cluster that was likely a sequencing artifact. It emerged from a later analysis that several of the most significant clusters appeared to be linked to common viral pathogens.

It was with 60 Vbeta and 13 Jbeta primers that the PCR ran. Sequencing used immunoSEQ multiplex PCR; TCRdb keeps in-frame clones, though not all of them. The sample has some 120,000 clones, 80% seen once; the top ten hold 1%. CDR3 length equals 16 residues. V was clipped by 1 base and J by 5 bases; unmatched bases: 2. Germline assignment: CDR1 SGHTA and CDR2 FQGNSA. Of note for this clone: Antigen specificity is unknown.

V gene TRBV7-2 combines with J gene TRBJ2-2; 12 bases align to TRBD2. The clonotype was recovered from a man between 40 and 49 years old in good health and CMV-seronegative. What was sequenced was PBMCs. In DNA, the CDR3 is TGTGCCAGCAGCTTAGTGGGGACTAGCGGGACCGGGGAGCTGTTTTTT. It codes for CASSLVGTSGTGELFF. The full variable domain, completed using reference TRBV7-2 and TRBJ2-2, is GAGVSQSPSNKVTEKGKDVELRCDPISGHTALYWYRQSLGQGLEFLIYFQGNSAPDKSGLPSDRFSAERTGGSVSTLTIQRTQQEDSAVYLCASSLVGTSGTGELFFGEGSRLTVL.